This T cell receptor beta chain was sequenced in a study of shared clonotypes between healthy human individuals. The V gene lost 1 base and the J gene lost 0 bases, with 6 bases spanning the gap. The length of the CDR3 is 14 residues. Germline values: CDR1 MGHDK, CDR2 SYGVNS. Clones were read by immunoSEQ multiplex PCR, and TCRdb kept only the in-frame ones, dropping some. The sample consists of millions of clones, approximately 90% of them appearing once. The V and J genes are TRBV25-1 and TRBJ1-2; D gene ambiguous. Sequenced input: naive CD4+ T cells sorted from blood. Described subset: CD45RA+ positively selected. This clonotype originated in a young man in good health. As DNA, the CDR3 is TGTGCCAGCAGTGAATTTGGGACTAACTATGGCTACACCTTC. Translated: CASSEFGTNYGYTF.